One TCR beta chain is described in this entry. Its antigen is undetermined. Method: immunoSEQ multiplex PCR; TCRdb's copy keeps in-frame clones and lacks some. The table shows over 70,000 clones, with about 92% occurring only once. The data were obtained in a study of OX40 agonist ivuxolimab in advanced cancers. Study details: Cohort: more than 75% men, mean age 60, aged roughly 20 to 79.

Study-wide results and caveats: Fewer expanded clones were found on average in CD4+ than in CD8+ T cells.

Sample: CD4+ or CD8+ T cells sorted from blood, taken in a trial of the OX40 agonist ivuxolimab. The receptor was isolated from an adult with an advanced solid tumor such as melanoma, head and neck, liver or kidney cancer.

The CDR3 DNA is TGTGCTCTACCCAATCAGCCCCAGCATTTT. It specifies CALPNQPQHF. The chain recombines TRBV6-1 with TRBJ1-5; no clear D. Germline CDR1 MNHNS, CDR2 SASEGT. CDR3 size: 10 residues.